A selection of T cell receptor beta chains follows, all from one sample in a study of shared clonotypes between healthy human individuals. Only in-frame clones appear in the TCRdb table, and some are missing; sequencing was by immunoSEQ multiplex PCR. The sample records 2 million to 2.5 million clones, over 85% being singletons. Specimen: naive CD4+ T cells sorted from blood. The receptors were gathered from a man aged 18 to 30 in good health. Both conserved end residues are part of each CDR3. A D gene is named only where the DNA matches it firmly. A row's size may be missing; if present it is once, few, many or a size class.

D gene | V gene | clone size | CDR3 length | CDR3 protein
. | TRBV4-2 | few | 16 | CASSQDLDRMNTEAFF
TRBD2 | TRBV5-4 | . | 15 | CASSLAGSGRYEQYF
. | TRBV6-5 | . | 13 | CASSYDGNQPQHF
. | TRBV11-2 | . | 15 | CASSITGTNTYEQYF
TRBD2 | TRBV9 | once | 17 | CASSVVGGGLASYEQYF
TRBD1 | TRBV2 | . | 13 | CASSLDRDYGYTF
. | TRBV18 | . | 14 | CASSPDRPNQPQHF
. | TRBV28 | . | 12 | CASSLSRDEQYF
. | TRBV5-1 | once | 16 | CASTFGTSPSTDTQYF
TRBD2 | TRBV6-1 | . | 15 | CASSLTISGDYEQYF
TRBD2 | TRBV4-1 | . | 15 | CASSLAGAGAGELFF
. | TRBV10-3 | . | 13 | CAIRGERTGELFF
. | TRBV27 | . | 13 | CASSLIARETQYF
TRBD1 | TRBV23-1 | once | 18 | CASQRRGVFGTGVNEQFF
. | TRBV5-6 | once | 14 | CASSSIGSNQPQHF
. | TRBV30 | . | 14 | CACSAGTGIETQYF
TRBD1 | TRBV6-1 | once | 14 | CASKGGQGRQPQHF
. | TRBV6-5 | . | 14 | CASSFGMLGYEQYF
TRBD1 | TRBV6-5 | . | 15 | CASRTSGTGTQPQHF
. | TRBV9 | . | 14 | CASSVRPGRYEQYF
. | TRBV9 | . | 17 | CASSVGAGPREGNTIYF
TRBD2 | TRBV7-2 | . | 14 | CASKGTSGTYEQYF
TRBD1 | TRBV2 | . | 15 | CASSREGTGSNEQFF
TRBD2 | TRBV19 | . | 19 | CASSIELNSGSLAKNIQYF
. | TRBV6-5 | . | 15 | CASSYASRGLETQYF
. | TRBV19 | . | 13 | CASRDGRGYGYTF
TRBD1 | TRBV5-1 | . | 14 | CASSSPAGGEEQYF
TRBD2 | TRBV19 | . | 14 | CASRRQAGNYEQYF
. | TRBV7-2 | . | 15 | CASSLDGSRRSGYTF